This T cell receptor (beta chain) was found in a study of blood T cell repertoires in COVID-19. On the study more broadly: The United States, Italy and Spain supplied acute and convalescent COVID-19 samples. The analysed material was cDNA or gDNA that came from T cells, B-cell-depleted T cells, or PBMCs.

Under the authors' procedure: Amplification of reference gene primers was used by the study to estimate nucleated cell counts. Libraries were prepared by immunoSEQ multiplex PCR; TCRdb keeps only in-frame clonotypes and omits some of them. V and J calls and clone size are those listed in that table; D and trimming were worked out from the DNA. The sample lists around 100,000 clones; 88% were seen once. J gave up 0 bases and V 6 bases, and 15 bases lay outside the gene matches. Germline CDR1 reads MNHEY; CDR2 reads SMNVEV (reference sequence). CDR3 size: 20 residues. The chain combines TRBV27 with TRBJ2-1; 12 bases match TRBD2. The sequenced sample consisted of peripheral blood. The TCR comes from a human donor in a cohort sampled during active COVID-19. In DNA form, the CDR3 reads TGTGCCAGCAGCCCCCACCAACTAGCGGGAGGCCTCAGCTCCTACAATGAGCAGTTCTTC. Translation gives CASSPHQLAGGLSSYNEQFF.